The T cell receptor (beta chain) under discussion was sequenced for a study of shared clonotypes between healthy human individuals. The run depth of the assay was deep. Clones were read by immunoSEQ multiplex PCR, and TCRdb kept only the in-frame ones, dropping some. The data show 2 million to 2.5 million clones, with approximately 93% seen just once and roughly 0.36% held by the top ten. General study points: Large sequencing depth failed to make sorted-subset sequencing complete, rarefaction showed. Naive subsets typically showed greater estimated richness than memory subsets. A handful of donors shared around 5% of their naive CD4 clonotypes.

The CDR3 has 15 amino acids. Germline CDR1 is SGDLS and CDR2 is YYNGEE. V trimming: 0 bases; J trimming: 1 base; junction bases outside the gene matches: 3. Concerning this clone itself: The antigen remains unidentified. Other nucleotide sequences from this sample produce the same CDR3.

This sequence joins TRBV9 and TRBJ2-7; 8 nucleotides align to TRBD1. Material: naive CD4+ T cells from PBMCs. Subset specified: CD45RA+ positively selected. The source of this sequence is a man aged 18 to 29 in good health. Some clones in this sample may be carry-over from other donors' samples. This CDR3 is CASSVGTGSSYEQYF. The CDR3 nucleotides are TGTGCCAGCAGCGTAGGGACAGGGTCATCCTACGAGCAGTACTTC.